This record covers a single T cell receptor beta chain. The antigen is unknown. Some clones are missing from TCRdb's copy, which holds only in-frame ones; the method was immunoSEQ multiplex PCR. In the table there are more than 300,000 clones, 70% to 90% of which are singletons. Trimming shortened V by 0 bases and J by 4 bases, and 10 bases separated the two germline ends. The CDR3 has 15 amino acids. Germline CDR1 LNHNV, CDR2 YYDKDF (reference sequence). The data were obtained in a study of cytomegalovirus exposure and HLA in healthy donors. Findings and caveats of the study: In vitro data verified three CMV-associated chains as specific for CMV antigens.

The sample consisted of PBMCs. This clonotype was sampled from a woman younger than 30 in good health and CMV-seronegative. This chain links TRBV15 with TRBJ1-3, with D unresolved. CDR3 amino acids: CATSRDRVPGNTIYF. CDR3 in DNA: TGTGCCACCAGCAGAGATCGGGTACCGGGAAACACCATATATTTT.